The entry that follows covers one T cell receptor beta chain sequence. Participants' own reports of clinical history determined their cohort assignment. Only in-frame clones appear in the TCRdb table, and some are missing; sequencing was by immunoSEQ multiplex PCR. The sample contains about 180,000 clones, 65% to 85% of which appear only once. The record originates from a study of blood T cell repertoires in COVID-19. V dropped 2 bases and J dropped 7 bases, with 11 bases sitting between them. Germline loops: CDR1 SGHTA, CDR2 FQGNSA. The CDR3 covers 13 residues. The receptor was derived from a woman aged 40 to 55 with acute COVID-19. The source material was PBMCs or T cells enriched from blood (not recorded which). V is TRBV7-2 and J is TRBJ1-2, with a possible D match to TRBD1 (6 bases). The CDR3 bases are TGTGCCAGCAGCTTAAAACAGGGCTCTGGCTACACCTTC. As protein: CASSLKQGSGYTF.